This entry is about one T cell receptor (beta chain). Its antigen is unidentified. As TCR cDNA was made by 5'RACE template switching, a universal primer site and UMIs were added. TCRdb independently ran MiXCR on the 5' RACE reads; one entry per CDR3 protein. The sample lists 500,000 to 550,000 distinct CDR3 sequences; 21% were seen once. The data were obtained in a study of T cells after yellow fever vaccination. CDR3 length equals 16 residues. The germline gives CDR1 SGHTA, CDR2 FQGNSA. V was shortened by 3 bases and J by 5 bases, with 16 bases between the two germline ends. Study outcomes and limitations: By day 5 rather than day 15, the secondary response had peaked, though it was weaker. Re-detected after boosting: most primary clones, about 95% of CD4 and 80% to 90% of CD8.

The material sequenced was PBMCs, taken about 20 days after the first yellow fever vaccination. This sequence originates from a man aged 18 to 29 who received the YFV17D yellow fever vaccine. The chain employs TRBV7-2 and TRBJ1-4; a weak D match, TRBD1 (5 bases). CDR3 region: CASSFFWGPPNEKLFF. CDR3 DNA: TGTGCCAGCAGCTTTTTTTGGGGACCTCCGAATGAAAAACTGTTTTTT.